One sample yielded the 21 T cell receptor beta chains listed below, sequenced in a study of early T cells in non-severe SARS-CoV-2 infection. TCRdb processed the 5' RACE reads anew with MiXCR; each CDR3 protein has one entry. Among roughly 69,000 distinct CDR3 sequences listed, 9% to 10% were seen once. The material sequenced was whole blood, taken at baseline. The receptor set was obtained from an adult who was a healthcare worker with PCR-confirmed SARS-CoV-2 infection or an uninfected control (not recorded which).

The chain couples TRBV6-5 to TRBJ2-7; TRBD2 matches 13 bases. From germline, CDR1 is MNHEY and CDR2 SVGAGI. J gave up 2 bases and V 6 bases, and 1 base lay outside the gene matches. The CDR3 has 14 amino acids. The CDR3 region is CASRGLAGAYEQYF. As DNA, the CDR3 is TGTGCCAGCAGAGGACTAGCGGGAGCCTACGAGCAGTACTTC.

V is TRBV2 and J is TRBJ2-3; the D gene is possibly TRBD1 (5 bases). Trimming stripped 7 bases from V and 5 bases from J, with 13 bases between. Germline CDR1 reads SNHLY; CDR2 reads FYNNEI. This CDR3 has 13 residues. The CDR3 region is CASKQSREDTQYF. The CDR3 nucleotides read TGTGCCAGCAAGCAATCCAGGGAAGATACGCAGTATTTT.

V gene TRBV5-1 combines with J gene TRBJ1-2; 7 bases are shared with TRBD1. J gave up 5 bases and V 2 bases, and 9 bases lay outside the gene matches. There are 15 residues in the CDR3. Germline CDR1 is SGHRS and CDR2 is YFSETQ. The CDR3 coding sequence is TGCGCCAGCAGCTTATCAGGACAGGTGGGGTATGGCTACACCTTC. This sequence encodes CASSLSGQVGYGYTF.

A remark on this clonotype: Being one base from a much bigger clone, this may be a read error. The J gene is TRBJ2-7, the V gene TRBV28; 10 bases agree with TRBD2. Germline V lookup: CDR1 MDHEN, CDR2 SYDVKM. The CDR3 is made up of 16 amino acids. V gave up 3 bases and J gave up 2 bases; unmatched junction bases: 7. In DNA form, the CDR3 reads TGTGCCAGCAGTTTCTTTAGCGGGAGGACAACCTACGAGCAGTACTTC. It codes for CASSFFSGRTTYEQYF.

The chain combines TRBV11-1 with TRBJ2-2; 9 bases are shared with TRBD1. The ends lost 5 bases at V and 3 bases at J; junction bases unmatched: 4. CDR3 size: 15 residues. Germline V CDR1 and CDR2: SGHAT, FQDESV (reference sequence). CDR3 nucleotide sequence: TGTGCCAGCAGCCTGGACAGGGGAGACACCGGGGAGCTGTTTTTT. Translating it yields CASSLDRGDTGELFF.

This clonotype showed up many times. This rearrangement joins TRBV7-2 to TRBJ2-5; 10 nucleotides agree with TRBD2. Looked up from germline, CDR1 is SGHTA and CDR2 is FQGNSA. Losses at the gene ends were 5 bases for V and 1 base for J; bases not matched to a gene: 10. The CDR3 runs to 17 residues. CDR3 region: CASSRQPLAGVQETQYF. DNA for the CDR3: TGTGCCAGCAGCCGACAGCCCCTAGCGGGAGTCCAAGAGACCCAGTACTTC.

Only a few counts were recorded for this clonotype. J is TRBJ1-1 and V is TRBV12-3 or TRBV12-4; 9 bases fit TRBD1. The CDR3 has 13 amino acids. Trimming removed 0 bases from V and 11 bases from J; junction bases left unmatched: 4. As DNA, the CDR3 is TGTGCCAGCAGTTTAGCTGGGACAGGGACGGCTTTCTTT. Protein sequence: CASSLAGTGTAFF.

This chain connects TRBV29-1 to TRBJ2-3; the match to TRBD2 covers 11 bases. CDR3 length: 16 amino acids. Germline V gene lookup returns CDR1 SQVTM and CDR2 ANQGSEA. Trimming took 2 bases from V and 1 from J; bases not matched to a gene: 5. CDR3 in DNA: TGCAGCGTTGAACTAGCGGGGGGTTATGGCACAGATACGCAGTATTTT. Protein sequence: CSVELAGGYGTDTQYF.

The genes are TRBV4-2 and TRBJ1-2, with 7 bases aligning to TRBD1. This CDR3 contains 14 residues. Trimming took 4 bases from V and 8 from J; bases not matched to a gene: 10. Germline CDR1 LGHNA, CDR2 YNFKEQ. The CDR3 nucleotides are TGTGCCAGCAGCCGCCCCGGGACAGCTTGGGGCTACACCTTC. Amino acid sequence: CASSRPGTAWGYTF.

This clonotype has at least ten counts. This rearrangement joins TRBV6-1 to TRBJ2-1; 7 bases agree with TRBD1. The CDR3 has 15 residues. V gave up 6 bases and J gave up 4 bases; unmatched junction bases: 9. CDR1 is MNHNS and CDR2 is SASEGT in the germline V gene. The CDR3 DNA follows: TGTGCCAGCAGCCCGACAGGGAAATCTTACAATGAGCAGTTCTTC. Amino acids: CASSPTGKSYNEQFF.

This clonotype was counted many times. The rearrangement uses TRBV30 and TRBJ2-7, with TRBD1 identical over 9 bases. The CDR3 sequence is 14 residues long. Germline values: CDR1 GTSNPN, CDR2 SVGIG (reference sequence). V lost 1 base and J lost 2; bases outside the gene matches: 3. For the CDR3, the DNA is TGTGCCTGGAGTGCAGGACAGGGGCCCTACGAGCAGTACTTC. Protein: CAWSAGQGPYEQYF.

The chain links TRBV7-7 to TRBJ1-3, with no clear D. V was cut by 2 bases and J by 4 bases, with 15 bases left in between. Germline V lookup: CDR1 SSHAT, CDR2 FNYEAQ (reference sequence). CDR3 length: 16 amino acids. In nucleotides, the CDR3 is TGTGCCAGCAGCTTACTCCTAACGCCTCGCGGAAACACCATATATTTT. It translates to CASSLLLTPRGNTIYF.

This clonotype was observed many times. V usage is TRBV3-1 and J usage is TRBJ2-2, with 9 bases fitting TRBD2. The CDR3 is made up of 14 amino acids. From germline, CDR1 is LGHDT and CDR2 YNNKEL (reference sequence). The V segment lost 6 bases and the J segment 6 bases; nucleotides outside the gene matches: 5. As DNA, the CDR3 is TGTGCCAGCAGGGGACTAGCCGATTCCGGGGAGCTGTTTTTT. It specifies CASRGLADSGELFF.

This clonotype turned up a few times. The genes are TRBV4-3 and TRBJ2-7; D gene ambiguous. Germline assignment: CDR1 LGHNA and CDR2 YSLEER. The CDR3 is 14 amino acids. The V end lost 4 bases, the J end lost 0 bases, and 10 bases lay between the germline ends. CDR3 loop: CASSLSTTSYEQYF. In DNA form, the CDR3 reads TGCGCCAGCAGCCTGTCGACGACCTCCTACGAGCAGTACTTC.

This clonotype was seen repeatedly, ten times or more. The CDR3 loop is CASSYPWGMTSYEQYF. Written as DNA, the CDR3 is TGTGCCAGCAGTTACCCCTGGGGGATGACCTCCTACGAGCAGTACTTC. This chain connects TRBV28 to TRBJ2-7; tentatively, D is TRBD1 or TRBD2 (5 bases each). Trimming left V 4 bases short and J 0 bases short, with 16 bases between. Per germline, CDR1 MDHEN and CDR2 SYDVKM. This CDR3 region has 16 residues. The full variable domain, with the rest looked up from reference TRBV28 and TRBJ2-7, is DVKVTQSSRYLVKRTGEKVFLECVQDMDHENMFWYRQDPGLGLRLIYFSYDVKMKEKGDIPEGYSVSREKKERFSLILESASTNQTSMYLCASSYPWGMTSYEQYFGPGTRLTVT.

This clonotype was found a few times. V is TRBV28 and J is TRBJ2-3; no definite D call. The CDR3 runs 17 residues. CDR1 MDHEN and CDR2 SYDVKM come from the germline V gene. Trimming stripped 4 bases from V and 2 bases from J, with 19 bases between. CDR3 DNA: TGTGCCAGCAGTTATCAGCCAGGAACAATCTACACAGATACGCAGTATTTT. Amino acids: CASSYQPGTIYTDTQYF.

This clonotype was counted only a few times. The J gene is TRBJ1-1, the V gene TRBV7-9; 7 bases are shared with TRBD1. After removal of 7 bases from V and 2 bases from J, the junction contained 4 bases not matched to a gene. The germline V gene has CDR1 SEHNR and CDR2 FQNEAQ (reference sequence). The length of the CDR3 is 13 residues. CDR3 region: CASNRDSNTEAFF. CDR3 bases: TGTGCCAGCAATCGGGACAGCAACACTGAAGCTTTCTTT.

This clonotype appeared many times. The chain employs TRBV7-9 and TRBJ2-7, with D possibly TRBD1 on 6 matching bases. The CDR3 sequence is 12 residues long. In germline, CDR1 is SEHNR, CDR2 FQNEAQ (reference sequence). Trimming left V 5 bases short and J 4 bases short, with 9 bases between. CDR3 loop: CASSQGQYEQYF. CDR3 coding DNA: TGTGCCAGCAGCCAAGGACAGTACGAGCAGTACTTC.

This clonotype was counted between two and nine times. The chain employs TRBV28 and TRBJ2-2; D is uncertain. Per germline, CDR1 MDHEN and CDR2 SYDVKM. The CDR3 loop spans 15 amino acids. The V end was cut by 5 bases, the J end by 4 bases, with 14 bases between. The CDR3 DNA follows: TGTGCCAGCAGTAAGGCCTCCTTGGGCACCGGGGAGCTGTTTTTT. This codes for CASSKASLGTGELFF.

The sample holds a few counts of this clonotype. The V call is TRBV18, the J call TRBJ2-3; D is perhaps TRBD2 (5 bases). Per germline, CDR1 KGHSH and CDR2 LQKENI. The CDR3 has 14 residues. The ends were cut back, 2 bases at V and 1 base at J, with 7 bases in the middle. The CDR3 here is CASSPTAGTDTQYF. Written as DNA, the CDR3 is TGTGCCAGCTCACCAACAGCGGGCACAGATACGCAGTATTTT.

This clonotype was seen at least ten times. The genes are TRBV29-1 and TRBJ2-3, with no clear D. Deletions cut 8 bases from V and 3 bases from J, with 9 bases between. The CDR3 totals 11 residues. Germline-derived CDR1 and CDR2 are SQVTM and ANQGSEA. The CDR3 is CSIQPTDTQYF. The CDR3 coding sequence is TGCAGCATCCAGCCGACAGATACGCAGTATTTT.